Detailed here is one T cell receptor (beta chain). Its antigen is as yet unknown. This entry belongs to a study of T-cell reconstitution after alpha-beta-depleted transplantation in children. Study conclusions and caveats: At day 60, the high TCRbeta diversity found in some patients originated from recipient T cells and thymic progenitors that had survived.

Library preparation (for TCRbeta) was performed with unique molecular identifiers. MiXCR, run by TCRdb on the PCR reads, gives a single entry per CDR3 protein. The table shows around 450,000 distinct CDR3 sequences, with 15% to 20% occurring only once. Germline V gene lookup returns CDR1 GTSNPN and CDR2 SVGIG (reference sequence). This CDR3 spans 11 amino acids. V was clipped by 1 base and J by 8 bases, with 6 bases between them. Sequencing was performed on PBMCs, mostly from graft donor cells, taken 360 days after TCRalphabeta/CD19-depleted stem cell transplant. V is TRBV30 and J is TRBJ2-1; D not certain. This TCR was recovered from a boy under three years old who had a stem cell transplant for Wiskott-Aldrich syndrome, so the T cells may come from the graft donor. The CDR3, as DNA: TGTGCCTGGAGTGGAAGGGATGAGCAGTTCTTC. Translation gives CAWSGRDEQFF. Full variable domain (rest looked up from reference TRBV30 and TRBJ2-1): SQTIHQWPATLVQPVGSPLSLECTVEGTSNPNLYWYRQAAGRGLQLLFYSVGIGQISSEVPQNLSASRPQDRQFILSSKKLLLSDSGFYLCAWSGRDEQFFGPGTRLTVL.